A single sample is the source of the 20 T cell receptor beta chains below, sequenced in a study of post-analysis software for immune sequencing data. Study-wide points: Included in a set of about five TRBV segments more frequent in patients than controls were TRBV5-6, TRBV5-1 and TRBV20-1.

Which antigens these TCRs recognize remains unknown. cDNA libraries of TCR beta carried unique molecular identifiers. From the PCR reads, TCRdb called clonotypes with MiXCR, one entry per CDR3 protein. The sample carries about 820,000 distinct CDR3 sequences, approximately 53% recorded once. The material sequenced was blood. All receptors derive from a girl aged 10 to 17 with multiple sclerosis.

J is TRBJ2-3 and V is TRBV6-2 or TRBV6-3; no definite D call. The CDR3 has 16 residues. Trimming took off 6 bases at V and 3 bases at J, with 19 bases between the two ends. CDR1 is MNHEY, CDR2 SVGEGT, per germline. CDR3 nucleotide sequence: TGTGCCAGCAGAAGCTGGGCTCTCCTAAAGACAGATACGCAGTATTTT. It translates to CASRSWALLKTDTQYF.

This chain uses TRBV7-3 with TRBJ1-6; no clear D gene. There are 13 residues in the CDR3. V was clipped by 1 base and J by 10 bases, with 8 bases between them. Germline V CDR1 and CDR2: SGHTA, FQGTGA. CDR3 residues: CASSLKEGSPLHF. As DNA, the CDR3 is TGTGCCAGCAGCTTAAAGGAGGGCTCACCCCTCCACTTT.

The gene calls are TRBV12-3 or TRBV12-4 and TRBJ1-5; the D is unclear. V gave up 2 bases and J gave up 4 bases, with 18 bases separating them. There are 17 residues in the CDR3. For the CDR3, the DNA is TGTGCCAGCAGTTTAAATATTGGCTCCCCTTGGAATCAGCCCCAGCATTTT. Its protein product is CASSLNIGSPWNQPQHF.

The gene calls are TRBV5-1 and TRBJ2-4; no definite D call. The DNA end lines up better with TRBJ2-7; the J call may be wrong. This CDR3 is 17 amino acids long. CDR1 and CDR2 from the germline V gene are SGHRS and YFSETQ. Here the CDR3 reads CASSSVPAAEYHYEQYF. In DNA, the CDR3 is TGCGCCAGCAGCTCAGTTCCGGCGGCAGAGTACCACTACGAGCAGTACTTC.

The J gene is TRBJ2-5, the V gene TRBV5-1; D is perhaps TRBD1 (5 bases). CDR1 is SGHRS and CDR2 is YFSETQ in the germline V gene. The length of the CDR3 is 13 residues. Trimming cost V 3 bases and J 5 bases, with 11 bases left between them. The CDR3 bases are TGCGCCAGCAGCTATCCAGGGATGGAGACCCAGTACTTC. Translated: CASSYPGMETQYF.

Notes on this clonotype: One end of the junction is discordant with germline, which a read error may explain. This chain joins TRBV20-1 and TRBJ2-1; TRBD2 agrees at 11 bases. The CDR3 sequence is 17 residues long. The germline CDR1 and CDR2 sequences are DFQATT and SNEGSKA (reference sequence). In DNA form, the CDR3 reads TGCAGTACTAGAGATATAGGGCTAGCGGGGGGAGACAATGAGCAGTTCTTC. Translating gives CSTRDIGLAGGDNEQFF.

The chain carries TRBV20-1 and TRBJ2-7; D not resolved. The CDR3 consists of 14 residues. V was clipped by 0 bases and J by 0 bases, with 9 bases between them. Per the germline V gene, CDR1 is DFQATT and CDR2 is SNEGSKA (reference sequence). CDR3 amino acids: CSAREPVSSYEQYF. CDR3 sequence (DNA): TGCAGTGCTAGAGAGCCAGTTAGCTCCTACGAGCAGTACTTC.

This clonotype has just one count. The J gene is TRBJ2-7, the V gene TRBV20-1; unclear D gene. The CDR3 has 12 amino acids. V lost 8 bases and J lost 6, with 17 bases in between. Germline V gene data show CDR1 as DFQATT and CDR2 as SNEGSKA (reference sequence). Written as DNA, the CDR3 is TGCAGTCCTCAGATCTCCGAGACCGAGCAGTACTTC. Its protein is CSPQISETEQYF.

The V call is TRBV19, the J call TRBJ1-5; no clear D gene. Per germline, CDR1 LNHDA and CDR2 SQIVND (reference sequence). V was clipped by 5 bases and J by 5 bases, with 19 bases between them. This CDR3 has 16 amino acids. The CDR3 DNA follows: TGTGCCAGTAGTTCACCCGAAGGACCGGTTCATCAGCCCCAGCATTTT. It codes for CASSSPEGPVHQPQHF.

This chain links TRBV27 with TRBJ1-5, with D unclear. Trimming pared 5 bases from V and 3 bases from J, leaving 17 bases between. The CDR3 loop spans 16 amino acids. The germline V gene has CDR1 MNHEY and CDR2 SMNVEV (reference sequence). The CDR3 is CASSPWGPDFNQPQHF. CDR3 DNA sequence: TGTGCCAGCAGTCCATGGGGTCCCGACTTCAATCAGCCCCAGCATTTT.

The CDR3 nucleotides are TGCGCCAGCAGCCACGACAGGGGGCGCACGGACACTGAAGCTTTCTTT. This codes for CASSHDRGRTDTEAFF. V and J are TRBV4-1 and TRBJ1-1, with 10 positions matching TRBD1. Trimming at V came to 3 bases and at J to 3 bases, leaving 7 bases not matched to a gene. CDR1 MGHRA and CDR2 YSYEKL come from the germline V gene. The CDR3 runs 16 residues.

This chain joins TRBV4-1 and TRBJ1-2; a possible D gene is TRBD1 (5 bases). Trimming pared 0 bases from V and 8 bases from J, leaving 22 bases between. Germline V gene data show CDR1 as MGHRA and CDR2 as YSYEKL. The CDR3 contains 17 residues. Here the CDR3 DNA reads TGCGCCAGCAGCCAAGATTCATGGAGGGACGGAGGAGCGGGCTACACCTTC. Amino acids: CASSQDSWRDGGAGYTF.

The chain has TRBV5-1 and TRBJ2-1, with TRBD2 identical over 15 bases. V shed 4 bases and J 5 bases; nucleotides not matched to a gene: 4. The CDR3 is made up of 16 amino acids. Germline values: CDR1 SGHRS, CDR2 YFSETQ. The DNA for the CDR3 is TGCGCCAGCAGCGGGACTAGCGGGAGGATCAACAATGAGCAGTTCTTC. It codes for CASSGTSGRINNEQFF.

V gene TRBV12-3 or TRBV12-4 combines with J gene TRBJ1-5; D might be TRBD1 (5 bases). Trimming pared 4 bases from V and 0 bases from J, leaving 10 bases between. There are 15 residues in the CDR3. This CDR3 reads CASSSPQGSNQPQHF. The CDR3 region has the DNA TGTGCCAGCAGTTCCCCCCAGGGTAGCAATCAGCCCCAGCATTTT.

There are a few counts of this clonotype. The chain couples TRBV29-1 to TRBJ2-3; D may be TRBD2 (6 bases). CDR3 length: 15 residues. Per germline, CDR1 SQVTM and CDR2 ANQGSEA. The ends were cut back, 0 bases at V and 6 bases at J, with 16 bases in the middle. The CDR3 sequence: CSVEDSGSGRDTQYF. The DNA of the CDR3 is TGCAGCGTTGAAGATTCAGGCTCGGGGAGGGATACGCAGTATTTT.

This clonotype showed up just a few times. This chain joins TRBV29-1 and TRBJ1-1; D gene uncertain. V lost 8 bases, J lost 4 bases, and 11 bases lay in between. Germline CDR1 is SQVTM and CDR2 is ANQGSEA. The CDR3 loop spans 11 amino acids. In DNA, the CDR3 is TGCAGCACCCAGGTGGGCACTGAAGCTTTCTTT. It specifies CSTQVGTEAFF.

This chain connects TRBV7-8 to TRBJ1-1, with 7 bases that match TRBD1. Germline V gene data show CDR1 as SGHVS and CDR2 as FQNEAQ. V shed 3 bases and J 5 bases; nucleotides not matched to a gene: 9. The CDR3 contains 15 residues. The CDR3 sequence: CASSFDHLQGTEAFF. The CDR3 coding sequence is TGTGCCAGCAGCTTCGATCATCTACAGGGGACTGAAGCTTTCTTT.

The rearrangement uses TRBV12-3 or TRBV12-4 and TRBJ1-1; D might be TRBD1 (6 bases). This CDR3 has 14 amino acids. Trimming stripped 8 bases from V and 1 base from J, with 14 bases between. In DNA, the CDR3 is TGTGCCAGCGCACCAGGACAGCCGAACACTGAAGCTTTCTTT. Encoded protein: CASAPGQPNTEAFF.

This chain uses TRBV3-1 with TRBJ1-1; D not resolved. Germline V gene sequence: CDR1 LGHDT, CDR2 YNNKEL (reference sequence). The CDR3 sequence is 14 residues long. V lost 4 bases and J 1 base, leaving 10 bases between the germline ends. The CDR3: CASSLGVGNTEAFF. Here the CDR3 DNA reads TGTGCCAGCAGCCTAGGAGTAGGGAACACTGAAGCTTTCTTT.

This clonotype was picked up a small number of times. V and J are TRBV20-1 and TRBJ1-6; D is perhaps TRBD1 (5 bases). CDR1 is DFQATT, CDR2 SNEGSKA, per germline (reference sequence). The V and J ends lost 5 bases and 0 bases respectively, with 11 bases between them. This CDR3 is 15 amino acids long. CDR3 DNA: TGCAGTGCTCCGGGGCCGAGCTCCTATAATTCACCCCTCCACTTT. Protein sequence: CSAPGPSSYNSPLHF.